This T cell receptor (beta chain) was found in a study of regulatory T cells in long-lasting Graves disease (dated by TCRdb to about 2021). Describing the broader study: Antithyroid drugs had been taken for less than 3 months by newly diagnosed Graves' disease patients. TCR sequencing covered some 13 persistent and roughly 20 newly diagnosed Graves' disease patients, some 33 samples in total. Patients with persistent Graves' disease were compared with patients with newly diagnosed Graves' disease using TCR sequencing and RNA sequencing of peripheral blood. The study was conducted in China and was registered as a clinical trial. Overall study results and their limits: The authors noted that the small sample size was a limitation that may lower accuracy. More public clonotypes were shared among persistent patients (roughly 3,000) than among newly diagnosed patients (966). Persistent Graves' disease patients showed lower TCR Shannon entropy and fewer highly expanded clones than newly diagnosed patients, suggesting clonal expansion. Only peripheral blood was studied, because thyroid tissue, the primary lesion, was inaccessible. Sequencing and analysis were restricted to the TCR beta chain.

The library was prepared using multiplex PCR. TCRdb names Illumina HiSeq 4000 as the instrument used. To build TCR beta libraries, CDR3 regions were amplified by Arm-PCR using iRepertoire HTBI primers. PCR products were gel purified before sequencing. From the authors' description of their analysis: A total of roughly 65 TRBV and some 15 TRBJ segments were identified across samples and were used for gene usage analysis of CDR3 amino acid clonotypes. Filtered high-quality paired reads were merged into contigs using COPE and FqMerger. Contigs were aligned with BLAST to IMGT TRBV, TRBD and TRBJ reference genes, and CDR3 was defined per IMGT. Highly expanded clones were defined as clonotypes with a frequency above 0.1%. Repertoire diversity was measured by Shannon entropy, and V-J evenness by the Gini coefficient. Public clonotypes were defined as clonotypes shared by more than one individual. The raw public data were reprocessed by TCRdb itself: fastp quality trimming at Q25, MiXCR clonotype calling, in-frame beta chains only. Rows are unified per CDR3 protein, each entry keeping the most common DNA and genes. The V and J calls shown here were made by TCRdb, not taken from the authors' results. A total of 350,000 to 450,000 distinct CDR3 sequences appear in this sample, 14% to 15% of them only once. 16% of the sample is taken by the ten largest.

The table lists this clonotype with many counts. Its antigen specificity is not known. Base quality data are lacking; no much larger clone is found one base away. The meaning of the sample's time point label: newly diagnosed GD, antithyroid drugs for less than 3 months. For both TCR sequencing and RNA sequencing, RNA was extracted from PBMCs using TRIzol. The diagnosis of Graves' disease followed American Thyroid Association guidelines. The patients came from an endocrinology department in Xi'an, China. Each patient gave 8.5 to 9.5 milliliters of peripheral blood, collected in an EDTA anticoagulant tube. Ficoll Paque Plus density gradient separation was used to isolate PBMCs, and no additional T cell sorting was done. An Agilent 2100 Bioanalyzer and agarose gel were used to check RNA quality, and a NanoDrop 2000 was used to measure RNA concentration. This same sample was also taken into another study, of T cells in Graves' hyperthyroidism and ophthalmopathy. The second publication reports: Stable Graves' hyperthyroidism was defined as no progression to ophthalmopathy during 18 months of follow-up. Hyperthyroidism patients were newly diagnosed, with disease duration under 2 months, and aged 18 to 65 years. The study excluded patients with uncontrolled infections, other autoimmune diseases, pregnancy or lactation. Clinical symptoms, serum thyroxine and TRAb, thyroid ultrasound, and orbital computed tomography formed the basis for the diagnoses. A first-round RT-PCR of the TCR CDR3 used the HTBI primer set with the Qiagen OneStep RT-PCR kit. Most expanded thyroid clonotypes (frequency above 0.001) were also found in blood, which suggests that blood repertoires may mirror thyroid immune responses. A model built on a 13 V-J signature distinguished ophthalmopathy from stable hyperthyroidism, reaching around 88% sensitivity and under 84% specificity in cross-validation and 80%/75% in testing. In validation, the model predicted progression to ophthalmopathy a median of roughly 6.2 months before onset, with approximately 71% sensitivity and nearly 75% specificity. To identify TCR V-J signatures that set the groups apart, the researchers used a discovery cohort of about a hundred patients, made up of 43 with Graves' ophthalmopathy and 55 to 65 with stable Graves' hyperthyroidism. Prospective prediction of ophthalmopathy was tested in an independent validation cohort consisting of 18 hyperthyroidism patients and 17 patients who later progressed to ophthalmopathy. The 100 discovery patients were randomly split 7:3 into training and test sets. In about 6 Graves' hyperthyroidism patients, the study also compared T-cell repertoires from thyroid tissue with T-cell repertoires from blood. After sampling, hyperthyroidism patients received methimazole starting at 30 mg daily, and ophthalmopathy patients received high-dose intravenous methylprednisolone. Libraries were constructed in a second round of multiplex PCR, after which size selection and purification were performed. Sequencing of the libraries was done on an Illumina HiSeq2000 using paired-end 100 bp reads. Raw data were processed with SOAPnuke, discarding reads with adapters, uncalled bases, mean Phred below 15, or no exact constant-primer or identifier match. COPE v1.2.5 was used to merge high-quality paired reads, and clonotypes were defined as unique nucleotide sequences. MiTCR v1.1 was used to align the clonotypes against IMGT TRBV, TRBD and TRBJ reference segments. The analysis was restricted to V-J combinations with a frequency above 0.0001, which together covered 99% to 99.2% of the repertoires. A TCS score was defined as the ratio of F50 (clonal expansion) to E x V (chaos), with BLOSUM62-based TCRdist applied between CDR3 peptides within each V-J. Welch's t-statistics and random forest reduced 514 V-J features to 13, which were used in a naive Bayes classifier (R e1071). No statistical method was used to set the sample size in advance, and investigators knew the group allocation. According to the paper, TCR Vbeta CDR3 sequencing was carried out on around 140 peripheral blood samples, which came from 40 to 45 ophthalmopathy, around 74 hyperthyroidism and about 17 progressor patients.

The sequenced sample was peripheral blood mononuclear cells (PBMCs), obtained at new diagnosis, from a patient treated with antithyroid drugs. The clonotype originates from a woman aged 30 to 39 with Graves disease. Donor details come from another sample of the same person, matched by shared clones.

The CDR3 has the sequence CASSLTSFAYNEQFF. The DNA sequence is TGTGCCAGCAGCCTGACTAGTTTCGCATACAATGAGCAGTTCTTC. Recombination linked TRBV27 to TRBJ2-1, and possibly TRBD2, on 6 matching bases. Between the V and J ends, shortened by 6 bases and 4 bases respectively, the junction contains 16 bases. Including the terminal cysteine and phenylalanine, the CDR3 comprises 15 residues. Just CDR3 DNA is preserved here, 45 bases in frame from base 1. CDR1 and CDR2 were assigned from the germline V gene (reference sequence) as MNHEY and SMNVEV.